Below, 27 T cell receptor beta chains from the same sample are listed, as sequenced in a study of shared clonotypes between healthy human individuals. Repertoires were generated with immunoSEQ multiplex PCR, while TCRdb's copy carries only in-frame clones and drops some. This sample has some 1,600,000 clones, with under 99% found just once. Sequences were obtained from naive CD4+ T cells sorted from blood. Documented subset: CD45RA+ positively selected. Receptor source: a man between 25 and 39 years old in good health.

The chain has TRBV5-1 and TRBJ1-1, with D maybe TRBD1 (5 bases). CDR1 and CDR2 from the germline V gene are SGHRS and YFSETQ. V shed 1 base and J shed 4 bases, with 17 bases lying between them. This CDR3 spans 16 amino acids. CDR3 residues: CASSLPGPGGFTEAFF. The DNA of the CDR3 is TGCGCCAGCAGCTTGCCAGGGCCTGGGGGGTTCACTGAAGCTTTCTTT.

As to this clone: This specimen includes other DNA sequences encoding the same CDR3. This CDR3 is CASSTLAGGGEQYF. Written as DNA, the CDR3 is TGTGCCAGCAGTACCTTAGCGGGAGGGGGGGAGCAGTACTTC. The gene calls are TRBV28 and TRBJ2-7; 11 positions match TRBD2. CDR3 length: 14 residues. The J segment lost 7 bases and the V segment lost 5 bases, leaving 7 bases of the junction unmatched. Germline loops: CDR1 MDHEN, CDR2 SYDVKM.

The V call is TRBV5-1, the J call TRBJ1-1; no definite D call. The germline V gene has CDR1 SGHRS and CDR2 YFSETQ. V was pared by 0 bases and J by 4 bases, with 16 bases between. The CDR3 sequence is 16 residues long. The CDR3 region is CASSLDSAGGITEAFF. The CDR3 bases are TGCGCCAGCAGCTTGGATTCGGCGGGCGGGATCACTGAAGCTTTCTTT.

This clone was recorded once. The rearrangement joins TRBV7-7 to TRBJ2-1; 13 bases are a match to TRBD2. The CDR3 contains 17 residues. The V gene end was trimmed by 4 bases and the J gene end by 6 bases; junction bases not matched to a gene: 9. Germline values: CDR1 SSHAT, CDR2 FNYEAQ (reference sequence). DNA for the CDR3: TGTGCCAGCAGCTCGGGACTAGCGGGAAGAGTCCCCAATGAGCAGTTCTTC. Translated, it gives CASSSGLAGRVPNEQFF.

The CDR3 nucleotides read TGCGCCAGCAGCGGGGACGGGGGTGGCTACACCTTC. It is translated as CASSGDGGGYTF. The chain uses TRBV5-1 and TRBJ1-2, with a possible D match to TRBD1 (5 bases). The CDR3 consists of 12 residues. Germline lookup yields CDR1 SGHRS and CDR2 YFSETQ. V shed 4 bases and J shed 7 bases, with 11 bases lying between them.

This clone was detected only once. V gene TRBV9 combines with J gene TRBJ2-1; 8 nucleotides line up with TRBD2. The CDR3 extends over 15 amino acids. The trim removed 0 bases at V and 7 bases at J, leaving 6 bases unmatched. Germline V gene lookup returns CDR1 SGDLS and CDR2 YYNGEE. CDR3 in DNA: TGTGCCAGCAGCGTAGCCGGACTAGCTGCGAATGAGCAGTTCTTC. It translates to CASSVAGLAANEQFF.

The chain carries TRBV28 and TRBJ1-2; maybe TRBD1 (5 bases). Trimming removed 6 bases from V and 3 bases from J, with 14 bases in between. CDR1 is MDHEN and CDR2 is SYDVKM in the germline V gene. CDR3 length: 14 amino acids. The CDR3 loop is CASSPKGRDYGYTF. CDR3 sequence (DNA): TGTGCCAGCAGCCCAAAGGGACGGGACTATGGCTACACCTTC.

The chain recombines TRBV14 with TRBJ2-1; the D gene is possibly TRBD1 (6 bases). Deletions cut 1 base from V and 2 bases from J, with 6 bases between. Germline lookup yields CDR1 SGHDN and CDR2 FVKESK. CDR3 length: 14 amino acids. The CDR3 nucleotides read TGTGCCAGCAGCCAAGGACAGGCCTACAATGAGCAGTTCTTC. Its protein is CASSQGQAYNEQFF.

The chain employs TRBV18 and TRBJ2-7; 7 positions match TRBD1. The CDR3 length is 14 residues. With V trimmed by 5 bases and J by 1 base, 5 bases remained unmatched. CDR1 KGHSH and CDR2 LQKENI come from the germline V gene. The CDR3 DNA is TGTGCCAGCTCAGCCGGACAGGTTTCCTACGAGCAGTACTTC. Translated: CASSAGQVSYEQYF.

Concerning this clone itself: This CDR3 is also generated by other DNA sequences in the sample. This chain joins TRBV9 and TRBJ2-1; 12 bases align to TRBD2. V shed 3 bases, J shed 4 bases, and the junction held 5 bases outside the gene matches. CDR3 size: 16 residues. From germline, CDR1 is SGDLS and CDR2 YYNGEE. CDR3 in amino acids: CASSARLAGVYNEQFF. Written as DNA, the CDR3 is TGTGCCAGCAGCGCCAGACTAGCGGGAGTGTACAATGAGCAGTTCTTC.

To note about this clone: This sample also contains other DNA sequences that code for the same CDR3. The gene calls are TRBV5-1 and TRBJ1-3, with a tentative D call TRBD1 (5 bases). The germline gives CDR1 SGHRS, CDR2 YFSETQ. V gave up 4 bases and J gave up 2 bases, with 7 bases separating them. The CDR3 is 13 residues long. The CDR3 here is CASSQGPGNTIYF. CDR3 sequence (DNA): TGCGCCAGCAGCCAGGGACCTGGAAACACCATATATTTT.

The chain links TRBV11-2 to TRBJ2-7; D is unclear. This CDR3 has 11 amino acids. Trimming stripped 6 bases from V and 6 bases from J, with 9 bases between. CDR1 SGHAT and CDR2 FQNNGV come from the germline V gene. Here the CDR3 reads CASSYLGEQYF. CDR3 bases: TGTGCCAGCAGTTACCTCGGCGAGCAGTACTTC.

V usage is TRBV28 and J usage is TRBJ1-1, with D maybe TRBD1 (6 bases). Germline CDR1 reads MDHEN; CDR2 reads SYDVKM. V lost 5 bases to trimming and J lost 7 bases, with 20 bases between them. CDR3 length equals 15 residues. CDR3 loop: CASSHDGRGLGEAFF. As DNA, the CDR3 is TGTGCCAGCAGTCACGACGGGCGGGGGCTCGGTGAAGCTTTCTTT.

V gene TRBV11-2 combines with J gene TRBJ2-3; 8 nucleotides match TRBD1. From germline, CDR1 is SGHAT and CDR2 FQNNGV. The J segment lost 2 bases and the V segment lost 5 bases, leaving 12 bases of the junction unmatched. This CDR3 is 17 amino acids long. In DNA form, the CDR3 reads TGTGCCAGCAGCGCTGGACCTCGGACAGGGAACACAGATACGCAGTATTTT. Translating gives CASSAGPRTGNTDTQYF.

This clone was found once. The chain links TRBV6-1 to TRBJ1-1; D perhaps matches TRBD1 (5 bases). CDR3 length: 15 amino acids. The V end lost 3 bases, the J end lost 0 bases, and 11 bases lay between the germline ends. Per the germline V gene, CDR1 is MNHNS and CDR2 is SASEGT. The CDR3 DNA follows: TGTGCCAGCAGTGACCCAGGGACGGTGAACACTGAAGCTTTCTTT. Its translation: CASSDPGTVNTEAFF.

In regard to this clone: The sample contains more than one DNA sequence encoding this CDR3. This chain links TRBV29-1 with TRBJ2-2, with TRBD1 matching over 10 bases. The J segment lost 5 bases and the V segment lost 6 bases, leaving 3 bases of the junction unmatched. In germline, CDR1 is SQVTM, CDR2 ANQGSEA. CDR3 size: 13 residues. The CDR3 sequence is CSVGQGRTGELFF. Here the CDR3 DNA reads TGCAGCGTGGGACAGGGGCGGACCGGGGAGCTGTTTTTT.

This rearrangement joins TRBV6-1 to TRBJ2-4; 9 nucleotides line up with TRBD1. The ends lost 7 bases at V and 6 bases at J; junction bases unmatched: 7. Germline CDR1 MNHNS, CDR2 SASEGT. CDR3 size: 14 residues. This CDR3 is CASTEGQGRNIQYF. CDR3 coding DNA: TGTGCCAGCACCGAGGGACAGGGAAGAAACATTCAGTACTTC.

The DNA for the CDR3 is TGCGCCAGCAGCTCGGGACAGGGATTAACAGGTGAAGCTTTCTTT. This encodes CASSSGQGLTGEAFF. This chain connects TRBV5-1 to TRBJ1-1; the match to TRBD1 covers 9 bases. The CDR3 extends over 15 amino acids. The ends lost 3 bases at V and 7 bases at J; junction bases unmatched: 10. The germline V gene has CDR1 SGHRS and CDR2 YFSETQ.

The J gene is TRBJ2-5, the V gene TRBV5-1, with D uncertain. The CDR3 runs 14 residues. Germline lookup yields CDR1 SGHRS and CDR2 YFSETQ. V was shortened by 0 bases and J by 5 bases, with 11 bases between the two germline ends. CDR3 nucleotide sequence: TGCGCCAGCAGCTTGGAGGTCGTGGGTGAGACCCAGTACTTC. Translation gives CASSLEVVGETQYF.

The V call is TRBV6-5, the J call TRBJ2-5; D is uncertain. The CDR3 has 14 residues. V was shortened by 0 bases and J by 1 base, with 6 bases between the two germline ends. Germline CDR1 reads MNHEY; CDR2 reads SVGAGI. The CDR3: CASSYSKIQETQYF. The CDR3 DNA follows: TGTGCCAGCAGTTACTCGAAAATCCAAGAGACCCAGTACTTC.

The rearrangement joins TRBV9 to TRBJ2-7; D unresolved. Per germline, CDR1 SGDLS and CDR2 YYNGEE. This CDR3 comprises 14 residues. V lost 3 bases to trimming and J lost 0 bases, with 10 bases between them. The CDR3 DNA reads as TGTGCCAGCAGCGCCGTCGGTCACTCCTACGAGCAGTACTTC. Its translation is CASSAVGHSYEQYF.

This sequence joins TRBV7-6 and TRBJ2-7; D ambiguous. This CDR3 comprises 14 residues. Germline V gives CDR1 SGHVS, CDR2 FNYEAQ. Trimming pared 0 bases from V and 2 bases from J, leaving 8 bases between. Written as DNA, the CDR3 is TGTGCCAGCAGCTTAGCCCAGGCCCCCTACGAGCAGTACTTC. Its translation is CASSLAQAPYEQYF.

The chain employs TRBV7-2 and TRBJ1-2; no firm D call. The germline V gene has CDR1 SGHTA and CDR2 FQGNSA. The CDR3 extends over 14 amino acids. The V gene lost 2 bases and the J gene lost 2 bases, with 9 bases spanning the gap. The DNA of the CDR3 is TGTGCCAGCAGCTTAATACGGGGAAACTATGGCTACACCTTC. Its translation: CASSLIRGNYGYTF.

The chain employs TRBV5-1 and TRBJ2-7; 10 bases align to TRBD2. The V and J ends lost 2 bases and 3 bases, in that order; junction bases with no gene match: 14. The CDR3 covers 18 residues. The germline V gene has CDR1 SGHRS and CDR2 YFSETQ. The CDR3 nucleotides are TGCGCCAGCAGCTTCAGGTCCCGAACTAGCGGGACGAACTACGAGCAGTACTTC. Translated, it gives CASSFRSRTSGTNYEQYF.

The rearrangement links TRBV4-1 to TRBJ2-1; 9 bases are shared with TRBD2. Trimming cost V 2 bases and J 3 bases; bases outside gene matches: 5. The CDR3 totals 16 residues. Germline CDR1 and CDR2: MGHRA and YSYEKL. CDR3 nucleotide sequence: TGCGCCAGCAGCCAACTAGCGGGAAACGGCTACAATGAGCAGTTCTTC. Protein product: CASSQLAGNGYNEQFF.

The chain combines TRBV27 with TRBJ2-7; no clear D. Trimming left V 6 bases short and J 2 bases short, with 14 bases between. The germline V gene has CDR1 MNHEY and CDR2 SMNVEV (reference sequence). The CDR3 is made up of 14 amino acids. CDR3 residues: CASRKVGKAYEQYF. The CDR3 DNA is TGTGCCAGCAGAAAGGTAGGGAAAGCCTACGAGCAGTACTTC.

This chain joins TRBV9 and TRBJ1-5; D remains ambiguous. The germline V gene encodes CDR1 SGDLS and CDR2 YYNGEE. The CDR3 is 13 amino acids. With 5 bases removed from V and 1 base from J, the gap between germline ends came to 7 bases. DNA for the CDR3: TGTGCCAGCAGAACACAGAGCAATCAGCCCCAGCATTTT. This gives the protein CASRTQSNQPQHF. Filled out from reference TRBV9 and TRBJ1-5, the complete variable domain reads DSGVTQTPKHLITATGQRVTLRCSPRSGDLSVYWYQQSLDQGLQFLIQYYNGEERAKGNILERFSAQQFPDLHSELNLSSLELGDSALYFCASRTQSNQPQHFGDGTRLSIL.